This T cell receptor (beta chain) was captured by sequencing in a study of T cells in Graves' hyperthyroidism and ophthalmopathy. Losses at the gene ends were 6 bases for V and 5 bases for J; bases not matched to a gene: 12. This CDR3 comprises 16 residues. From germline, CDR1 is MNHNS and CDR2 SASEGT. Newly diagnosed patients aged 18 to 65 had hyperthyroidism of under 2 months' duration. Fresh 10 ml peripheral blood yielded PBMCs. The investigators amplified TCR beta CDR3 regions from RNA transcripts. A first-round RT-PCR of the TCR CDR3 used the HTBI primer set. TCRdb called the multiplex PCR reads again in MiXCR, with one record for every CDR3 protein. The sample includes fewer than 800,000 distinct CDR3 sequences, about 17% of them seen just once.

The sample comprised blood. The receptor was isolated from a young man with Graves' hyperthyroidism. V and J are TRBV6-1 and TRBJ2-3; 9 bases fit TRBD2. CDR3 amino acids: CASRESSGTLRDTQYF. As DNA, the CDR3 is TGTGCCAGCAGAGAATCTAGCGGGACCCTCAGAGATACGCAGTATTTT.